These T cell receptor beta chains were read from a single sample in a study of OX40 agonist ivuxolimab in advanced cancers. Profiling relied on immunoSEQ multiplex PCR, and the TCRdb table lists in-frame clones only, not all of them. Of about 50,000 clones listed, roughly three quarters were seen once; the top ten hold approximately 2.3%. Sequenced here: CD4+ or CD8+ T cells sorted from blood, sampled in a trial of the OX40 agonist ivuxolimab. The source of these receptors is an adult with an advanced solid tumor such as melanoma, head and neck, liver or kidney cancer. The CDR3 runs from the conserved cysteine through the conserved F or W. A D gene is named only where the DNA matches it firmly. For some rows the clone size is stated as once, few or many, or as a class when expanded; others skip it.

V: TRBV19; D: TRBD1; J: TRBJ2-7; size: NA; CDR3: CASRSQTGSYEQYF; DNA: TGTGCCAGTAGGTCTCAGACAGGGTCCTACGAGCAGTACTTC
V: TRBV18; D: NA; J: TRBJ1-1; size: once; CDR3: CASSLTGQIGTEAFF; DNA: TGTGCCAGCTCACTTACAGGACAGATTGGGACTGAAGCTTTCTTT
V: TRBV5-1; D: NA; J: TRBJ2-2; size: NA; CDR3: CASSPAVNTGELFF; DNA: TGCGCCAGCAGCCCCGCGGTGAACACCGGGGAGCTGTTTTTT
V: TRBV14; D: NA; J: TRBJ2-2; size: NA; CDR3: CASSLMGVGELFF; DNA: TGTGCCAGCAGCCTCATGGGCGTTGGGGAGCTGTTTTTT
V: TRBV7-9; D: NA; J: TRBJ1-4; size: NA; CDR3: CASSPEPFNEKLFF; DNA: TGTGCCAGCAGCCCGGAGCCGTTTAATGAAAAACTGTTTTTT
V: TRBV4-2; D: NA; J: TRBJ1-2; size: NA; CDR3: CASSQGLSGYYGYTF; DNA: TGTGCCAGCAGCCAAGGGTTAAGTGGGTACTATGGCTACACCTTC
V: TRBV29-1; D: TRBD1; J: TRBJ1-1; size: NA; CDR3: CSVSTGTVNTEAFF; DNA: TGCAGCGTGTCAACCGGGACAGTGAACACTGAAGCTTTCTTT
V: TRBV18; D: NA; J: TRBJ2-3; size: NA; CDR3: CASSSLGGTTDTQYF; DNA: TGTGCCAGCTCATCCCTCGGAGGGACCACAGATACGCAGTATTTT
V: TRBV5-1; D: NA; J: TRBJ2-7; size: NA; CDR3: CASSLTPTTYEQYF; DNA: TGCGCCAGCAGCTTGACACCTACCACCTACGAGCAGTACTTC
V: TRBV18; D: NA; J: TRBJ1-3; size: NA; CDR3: CASSPQGSGNTIYF; DNA: TGTGCCAGCTCACCCCAGGGCTCTGGAAACACCATATATTTT
V: TRBV7-9; D: TRBD1; J: TRBJ1-2; size: NA; CDR3: CASSLGGDSIYGYTF; DNA: TGTGCCAGCAGCTTAGGTGGGGACAGCATTTATGGCTACACCTTC
V: TRBV6-1; D: NA; J: TRBJ2-3; size: NA; CDR3: CASSEPGGSTDTQYF; DNA: TGTGCCAGCAGTGAACCAGGCGGTAGCACAGATACGCAGTATTTT
V: TRBV2; D: TRBD1; J: TRBJ1-1; size: few; CDR3: CASSENRGTEAFF; DNA: TGTGCCAGCAGCGAAAACAGGGGTACTGAAGCTTTCTTT
V: TRBV2; D: NA; J: TRBJ2-1; size: NA; CDR3: CASRRGDRYNEQFF; DNA: TGTGCCAGCAGGAGAGGAGACAGGTACAATGAGCAGTTCTTC
V: TRBV7-2; D: TRBD1; J: TRBJ2-1; size: NA; CDR3: CASSPGQGAGEQFF; DNA: TGTGCCAGCAGCCCGGGACAGGGGGCAGGTGAGCAGTTCTTC
V: TRBV18; D: TRBD1; J: TRBJ1-1; size: NA; CDR3: CATRQGMNTEAFF; DNA: TGTGCCACCCGACAGGGCATGAACACTGAAGCTTTCTTT
V: TRBV27; D: TRBD2; J: TRBJ2-5; size: medium-sized; CDR3: CASSPLSGRGGETQYF; DNA: TGTGCCAGCAGCCCTCTTAGCGGGAGGGGAGGAGAGACCCAGTACTTC
V: TRBV6-5; D: NA; J: TRBJ1-5; size: NA; CDR3: CASADGLGQPQHF; DNA: TGTGCCAGCGCGGACGGATTGGGTCAGCCCCAGCATTTT
V: TRBV7-2; D: NA; J: TRBJ2-7; size: NA; CDR3: CASSPPLGVNSYEQYF; DNA: TGTGCCAGCAGCCCCCCGCTGGGGGTAAATTCCTACGAGCAGTACTTC